This T cell receptor beta chain was identified in a study of blood T cell repertoires in COVID-19. Sequenced by immunoSEQ multiplex PCR; TCRdb stores in-frame clones only, minus some. The sample has about 280,000 clones; around nine tenths are singletons. Seattle's enrolled individuals joined amid active infection and were then monitored longitudinally. Between the trimmed V and J ends, which lost 6 bases and 4 bases, there was a span of 9 bases. Germline values: CDR1 MNHEY, CDR2 SMNVEV (reference sequence). The CDR3 is made up of 13 amino acids. This receptor was identified in a woman aged 25 to 39 with COVID-19, enrolled during active disease. The rearrangement joins TRBV27 to TRBJ2-2; D perhaps matches TRBD2 (6 bases). Sample: peripheral blood. The CDR3 here is CASRLGGTGELFF. The CDR3 region has the DNA TGTGCCAGCAGGTTGGGGGGCACCGGGGAGCTGTTTTTT.